The clone carrying this T cell receptor beta chain was recorded only once. Germline V gives CDR1 MDHEN, CDR2 SYDVKM. Trimming took 6 bases from V and 5 from J; bases not matched to a gene: 4. This CDR3 spans 13 amino acids. Only in-frame clones appear in the TCRdb table, and some are missing; sequencing was by immunoSEQ multiplex PCR. The sample records approximately 64,000 clones, approximately 86% being singletons. This sample is part of a study of OX40 agonist ivuxolimab in advanced cancers. Overall study: The diagnoses of dose-escalation patients were hepatocellular carcinoma, melanoma, renal cell or head and neck cancer.

Blood samples were obtained at baseline, cycle 4 day 1, and cycle 7 day 1. The sequenced sample was CD4+ or CD8+ T cells sorted from blood, obtained in a trial of the OX40 agonist ivuxolimab. The rearrangement links TRBV28 to TRBJ1-1; 9 bases are a match to TRBD1. This sequence originates from an adult with an advanced solid tumor such as melanoma, head and neck, liver or kidney cancer. Here the CDR3 reads CASRDRGATEAFF. Here the CDR3 DNA reads TGTGCCAGCAGGGACAGGGGAGCTACTGAAGCTTTCTTT.